The 24 T cell receptor beta chains presented below share a single source sample, sequenced in a study of T-cell memory formation after mild COVID-19. TCRdb re-analysed the 5' RACE reads in MiXCR, keeping a single row per CDR3 protein. This repertoire shows about 560,000 distinct CDR3 sequences, less than 25% found once; its top ten account for 7% to 9%. The material sequenced was PBMCs or a T cell subset sorted from them (not recorded which). The receptors here all came from an adult woman who had mild COVID-19 (a few samples of this study predate the infection). Cell type and time point are not known.

The chain has TRBV20-1 and TRBJ1-1; no clear D. This CDR3 is 13 amino acids long. Trimming pared 3 bases from V and 1 base from J, leaving 9 bases between. Germline loops: CDR1 DFQATT, CDR2 SNEGSKA (reference sequence). CDR3 sequence reads: CSASPVENTEAFF. The CDR3 coding sequence is TGCAGTGCTAGCCCGGTGGAGAACACTGAAGCTTTCTTT.

The chain recombines TRBV7-2 with TRBJ2-3, with unresolved D. This CDR3 region has 15 residues. Trimming removed 1 base at V and 2 bases at J, with 10 bases between. Germline CDR1 and CDR2: SGHTA and FQGNSA. For the CDR3, the DNA is TGTGCCAGCAGCTTAGAAGGGTGGGTCACAGATACGCAGTATTTT. It yields the protein CASSLEGWVTDTQYF.

This clonotype showed up just a few times. The chain joins TRBV18 to TRBJ2-3; TRBD2 agrees at 7 bases. J gave up 2 bases and V 4 bases, and 3 bases lay outside the gene matches. Per germline, CDR1 KGHSH and CDR2 LQKENI. The CDR3 contains 14 residues. The CDR3: CASSREGSTDTQYF. The CDR3 nucleotides are TGTGCCAGCTCACGGGAGGGCTCCACAGATACGCAGTATTTT.

This rearrangement joins TRBV5-1 to TRBJ2-1, with 8 bases aligning to TRBD2. Looked up from germline, CDR1 is SGHRS and CDR2 is YFSETQ. The junction had 12 bases not matched to a gene; V was cut back by 4 bases and J by 9 bases. CDR3 size: 15 residues. The CDR3 DNA is TGCGCCAGCAGCACCCCCGGGGGGGGACGAGGTGAGCAGTTCTTC. It codes for CASSTPGGGRGEQFF.

This clonotype was seen a handful of times. CDR3 in amino acids: CASSPDDGYEQYF. CDR3 bases: TGTGCCAGCAGCCCGGACGATGGCTACGAGCAGTACTTC. V usage is TRBV7-9 and J usage is TRBJ2-7; no reliable D call. Germline V gene sequence: CDR1 SEHNR, CDR2 FQNEAQ (reference sequence). This CDR3 comprises 13 residues. The V end was cut by 5 bases, the J end by 3 bases, with 11 bases between.

CDR3 in amino acids: CASSLSGQRNEKLFF. In nucleotides, the CDR3 is TGCGCCAGCAGCTTGAGTGGACAGCGTAATGAAAAACTGTTTTTT. V is TRBV5-1 and J is TRBJ1-4; D possibly corresponds to TRBD1 (6 bases). Looked up from germline, CDR1 is SGHRS and CDR2 is YFSETQ. The CDR3 is made up of 15 amino acids. V gave up 1 base and J gave up 4 bases, with 11 bases separating them.

The rearrangement links TRBV11-2 to TRBJ2-1, with 8 bases aligning to TRBD1. V shed 5 bases, J shed 0 bases, and the junction held 6 bases outside the gene matches. Germline values: CDR1 SGHAT, CDR2 FQNNGV. The length of the CDR3 is 16 residues. The chain's CDR3 is CASSRVGQASYNEQFF. The CDR3 DNA reads TGTGCCAGCAGCCGCGTGGGACAGGCCTCCTACAATGAGCAGTTCTTC.

This sequence joins TRBV7-9 and TRBJ2-5; D gene unclear. Germline V lookup: CDR1 SEHNR, CDR2 FQNEAQ (reference sequence). V lost 0 bases and J 5 bases, leaving 13 bases between the germline ends. This CDR3 is 15 amino acids long. CDR3: CASSLAPAAGETQYF. DNA for the CDR3: TGTGCCAGCAGCTTAGCCCCCGCGGCTGGGGAGACCCAGTACTTC.

The V call is TRBV2, the J call TRBJ2-1, with TRBD2 as a possible D gene (6 bases). Germline V gene sequence: CDR1 SNHLY, CDR2 FYNNEI. The CDR3 covers 14 residues. V was shortened by 3 bases and J by 1 base, with 7 bases between the two germline ends. CDR3 in DNA: TGTGCCAGCAGTGATGGGGGGTCCTACAATGAGCAGTTCTTC. It yields the protein CASSDGGSYNEQFF. The variable domain in full, with the rest retrieved from reference TRBV2 and TRBJ2-1, is EPEVTQTPSHQVTQMGQEVILRCVPISNHLYFYWYRQILGQKVEFLVSFYNNEISEKSEIFDDQFSVERPDGSNFTLKIRSTKLEDSAMYFCASSDGGSYNEQFFGPGTRLTVL.

This chain uses TRBV5-6 with TRBJ1-1; 9 bases line up with TRBD1. Unmatched junction bases numbered 12, after V lost 4 bases and J lost 8 bases. The CDR3 covers 15 residues. The germline V gene encodes CDR1 SGHDT and CDR2 YYEEEE. CDR3: CASSVGSGTGYEAFF. The CDR3 nucleotides read TGTGCCAGCAGCGTAGGCTCCGGGACAGGGTACGAAGCTTTCTTT.

The genes are TRBV3-1 and TRBJ2-1, with 9 bases lining up with TRBD2. This CDR3 comprises 16 residues. Germline trimming cut 2 bases from V and 2 bases from J; bases unmatched to any gene: 4. Germline V gene sequence: CDR1 LGHDT, CDR2 YNNKEL (reference sequence). CDR3 sequence: CASSQSAGGPYNEQFF. CDR3 in DNA: TGTGCCAGCAGCCAATCCGCGGGAGGGCCCTACAATGAGCAGTTCTTC.

The V gene is TRBV19, the J gene TRBJ2-7; 10 bases map to TRBD2. CDR1 and CDR2 (germline): LNHDA, SQIVND (reference sequence). J lost 3 bases, V lost 5 bases, and 4 bases had no gene match. The CDR3 is 14 amino acids. This CDR3 reads CASSATSGDYEQYF. The CDR3 DNA reads as TGTGCCAGTAGTGCCACTAGCGGGGACTACGAGCAGTACTTC.

V and J are TRBV11-1 and TRBJ2-7; the D gene could be TRBD1 or TRBD2 (5 bases each). Germline V gene sequence: CDR1 SGHAT, CDR2 FQDESV (reference sequence). V was cut by 5 bases and J by 2 bases, with 13 bases left in between. The CDR3 is made up of 14 amino acids. The DNA of the CDR3 is TGTGCCAGCAGCGATCGGGACCACGCCTACGAGCAGTACTTC. It is translated as CASSDRDHAYEQYF.

This chain uses TRBV7-9 with TRBJ2-7; TRBD2 aligns across 7 bases. Germline CDR1 reads SEHNR; CDR2 reads FQNEAQ (reference sequence). The CDR3 contains 16 residues. V lost 5 bases to trimming and J lost 4 bases; unmatched junction nucleotides: 14. The DNA of the CDR3 is TGTGCCAGCAGCCCGCCTTCGGGGGGACCTATTTACGAGCAGTACTTC. The encoded protein is CASSPPSGGPIYEQYF. Drawing the rest from reference TRBV7-9 and TRBJ2-7, the complete variable domain is DTGVSQNPRHKITKRGQNVTFRCDPISEHNRLYWYRQTLGQGPEFLTYFQNEAQLEKSRLLSDRFSAERPKGSFSTLEIQRTEQGDSAMYLCASSPPSGGPIYEQYFGPGTRLTVT.

The chain recombines TRBV6-2 or TRBV6-3 with TRBJ2-5, with D perhaps TRBD2 (7 bases). Germline CDR1 MNHEY, CDR2 SVGEGT. V was pared by 1 base and J by 5 bases, with 11 bases between. The CDR3 is 14 residues long. The CDR3 coding sequence is TGTGCCAGCAGTTACTTCGGGGGGCTGGAGACCCAGTACTTC. The encoded protein is CASSYFGGLETQYF.

This clonotype was counted a few times. The V and J genes are TRBV3-1 and TRBJ2-2; the match to TRBD1 covers 8 bases. The CDR3 consists of 14 residues. Germline CDR1 is LGHDT and CDR2 is YNNKEL (reference sequence). Losses at the gene ends were 10 bases for V and 0 bases for J; bases not matched to a gene: 4. Written as DNA, the CDR3 is TGTGCCACCCAGGGGGCCACGAACACCGGGGAGCTGTTTTTT. Protein sequence: CATQGATNTGELFF.

The chain couples TRBV4-2 to TRBJ1-2, with D hard to call. Germline CDR1 LGHNA, CDR2 YNFKEQ. This CDR3 region has 16 residues. V was cut by 0 bases and J by 0 bases, with 11 bases left in between. Here the CDR3 DNA reads TGTGCCAGCAGCCAAGATAAGTACGAAACTAACTATGGCTACACCTTC. Protein: CASSQDKYETNYGYTF.

This rearrangement joins TRBV7-2 to TRBJ1-1, with TRBD1 identical over 7 bases. The CDR3 runs 15 residues. Germline V CDR1 and CDR2: SGHTA, FQGNSA. V lost 3 bases, J lost 4 bases, and 8 bases stayed unmatched. CDR3 DNA sequence: TGTGCCAGCAGCTTCCACAGGGGTTGGGGCACTGAAGCTTTCTTT. Its translation is CASSFHRGWGTEAFF.

The table lists this clonotype with a few counts. The chain carries TRBV7-2 and TRBJ2-3; perhaps TRBD2 as D (6 bases). Germline CDR1 is SGHTA and CDR2 is FQGNSA. V was shortened by 1 base and J by 8 bases, with 10 bases between the two germline ends. CDR3 size: 13 residues. The CDR3 loop reads CASSLGGVATQYF. DNA of the CDR3: TGTGCCAGCAGCTTAGGCGGGGTTGCTACGCAGTATTTT.

This rearrangement joins TRBV5-5 to TRBJ2-1; 7 bases fit TRBD2. Germline V CDR1 and CDR2: SGHKS, YYEKEE (reference sequence). Trimming removed 1 base from V and 7 bases from J; junction bases left unmatched: 8. This CDR3 contains 15 residues. The CDR3 bases are TGTGCCAGCAGCTTGACCCCCCTCGGGGGGAATGAGCAGTTCTTC. Translation gives CASSLTPLGGNEQFF.

This clonotype has a handful of counts. V usage is TRBV7-9 and J usage is TRBJ1-2, with D maybe TRBD1 (6 bases). The CDR3 has 12 amino acids. Trimming stripped 5 bases from V and 6 bases from J, with 10 bases between. In germline, CDR1 is SEHNR, CDR2 FQNEAQ (reference sequence). Here the CDR3 DNA reads TGTGCCAGCAGCCCCCGGGACAATGGCTACACCTTC. This translates into CASSPRDNGYTF.

Many counts were recorded for this clonotype. The chain employs TRBV6-2 or TRBV6-3 and TRBJ2-3; D call uncertain. V was cut by 5 bases and J by 2 bases, with 2 bases left in between. The CDR3 is 11 amino acids. Germline V gene data show CDR1 as MNHEY and CDR2 as SVGEGT. The CDR3 DNA sequence: TGTGCCAGCAGTATCACAGATACGCAGTATTTT. This codes for CASSITDTQYF.

This rearrangement joins TRBV20-1 to TRBJ1-1, with 10 bases identical to TRBD1. CDR3 size: 15 residues. The germline V gene encodes CDR1 DFQATT and CDR2 SNEGSKA (reference sequence). J was trimmed by 3 bases and V by 5 bases; bases with no gene match: 9. CDR3 DNA sequence: TGCAGTGCTTTCGACAGGGGGCAAGCGGACACTGAAGCTTTCTTT. Translated, it gives CSAFDRGQADTEAFF.

The chain is built from TRBV12-3 or TRBV12-4 and TRBJ2-3, with 7 positions matching TRBD1. The CDR3 covers 15 residues. The ends lost 7 bases at V and 8 bases at J; junction bases unmatched: 15. The DNA for the CDR3 is TGTGCCAGCACCCTTGAGACCAGGGGGTCAGGTACGCAGTATTTT. It encodes CASTLETRGSGTQYF.